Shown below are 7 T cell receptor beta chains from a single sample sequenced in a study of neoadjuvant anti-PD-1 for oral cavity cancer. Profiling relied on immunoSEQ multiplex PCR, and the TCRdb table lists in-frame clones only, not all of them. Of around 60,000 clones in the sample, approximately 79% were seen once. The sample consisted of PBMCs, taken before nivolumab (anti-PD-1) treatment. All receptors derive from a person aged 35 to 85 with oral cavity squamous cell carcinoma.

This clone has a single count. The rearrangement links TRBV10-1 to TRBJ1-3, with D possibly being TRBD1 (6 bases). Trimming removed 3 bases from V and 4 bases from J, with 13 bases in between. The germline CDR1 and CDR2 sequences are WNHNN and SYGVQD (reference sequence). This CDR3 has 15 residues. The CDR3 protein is CASSDSRGQGNTIYF. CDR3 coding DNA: TGCGCCAGCAGTGATTCTCGAGGACAGGGAAACACCATATATTTT.

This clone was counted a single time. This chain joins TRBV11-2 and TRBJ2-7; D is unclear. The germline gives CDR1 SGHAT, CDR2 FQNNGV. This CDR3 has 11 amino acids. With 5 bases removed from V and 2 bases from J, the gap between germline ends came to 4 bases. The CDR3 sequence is CASSLAYEQYF. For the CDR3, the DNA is TGTGCCAGCAGCCTCGCCTACGAGCAGTACTTC.

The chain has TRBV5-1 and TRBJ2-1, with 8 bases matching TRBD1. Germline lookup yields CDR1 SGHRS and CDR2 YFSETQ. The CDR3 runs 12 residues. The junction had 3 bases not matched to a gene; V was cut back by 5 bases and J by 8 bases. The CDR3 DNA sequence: TGCGCCAGCAGACAGGGGGGCGATGAGCAGTTCTTC. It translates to CASRQGGDEQFF.

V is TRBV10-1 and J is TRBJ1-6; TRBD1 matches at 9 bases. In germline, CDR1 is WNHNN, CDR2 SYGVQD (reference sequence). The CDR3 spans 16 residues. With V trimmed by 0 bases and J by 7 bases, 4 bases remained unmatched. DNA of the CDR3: TGCGCCAGCAGTGAGTCGTACAGGGGGCAGAATTCACCCCTCCACTTT. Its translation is CASSESYRGQNSPLHF.

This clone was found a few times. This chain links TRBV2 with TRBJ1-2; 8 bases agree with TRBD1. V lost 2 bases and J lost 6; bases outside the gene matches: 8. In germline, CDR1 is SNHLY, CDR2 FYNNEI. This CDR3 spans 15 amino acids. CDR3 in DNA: TGTGCCAGCAGTGAACTCGGACAGGGAGGAGATGGCTACACCTTC. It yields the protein CASSELGQGGDGYTF.

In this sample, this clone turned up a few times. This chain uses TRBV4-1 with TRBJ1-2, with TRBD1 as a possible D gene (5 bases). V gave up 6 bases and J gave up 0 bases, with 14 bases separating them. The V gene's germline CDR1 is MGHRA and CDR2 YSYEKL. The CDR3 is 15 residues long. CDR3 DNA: TGCGCCAGCAGTCCTACAGGACTTGCTAACTATGGCTACACCTTC. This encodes CASSPTGLANYGYTF.

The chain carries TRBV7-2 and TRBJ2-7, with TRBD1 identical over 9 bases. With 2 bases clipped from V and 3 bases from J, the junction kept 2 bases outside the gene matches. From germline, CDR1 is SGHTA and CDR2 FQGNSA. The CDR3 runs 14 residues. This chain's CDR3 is CASSLSGQGYEQYF. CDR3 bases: TGTGCCAGCAGCTTATCGGGACAGGGCTACGAGCAGTACTTC.